These 24 T cell receptor beta chains originate from one sample sequenced in a study of T cells in Graves' hyperthyroidism and ophthalmopathy. Regions amplified from RNA transcripts were the TCR beta CDR3 regions. With the HTBI primer set, the TCR CDR3 went through a first round of RT-PCR. MiXCR, run by TCRdb on the multiplex PCR reads, gives a single entry per CDR3 protein. The sample holds approximately 500,000 distinct CDR3 sequences, roughly 46% seen once. Material for sequencing was peripheral blood or thyroid tissue (not recorded which). These receptors came from a woman aged 18-29 years with Graves' hyperthyroidism.

This clonotype was seen many times. Here the CDR3 reads CASNNSPQETQYF. The CDR3 DNA is TGTGCCAGCAACAACAGTCCCCAAGAGACCCAGTACTTC. The chain couples TRBV25-1 to TRBJ2-5; D is unresolved. This CDR3 region has 13 residues. Trimming took 7 bases from V and 1 from J, leaving 10 bases between them. The germline CDR1 and CDR2 sequences are MGHDK and SYGVNS.

Remarks on this clonotype: A much larger clone differs from this one at a single base, so this may be a read error. A read error is likely, as this CDR3 ends without the conserved phenylalanine or tryptophan. The chain recombines TRBV14 with TRBJ2-5; D possibly uses TRBD1 or TRBD2 (6 bases each). Germline V gene sequence: CDR1 SGHDN, CDR2 FVKESK. The V and J ends lost 5 bases and 0 bases respectively, with 16 bases between them. CDR3 length: 16 residues. The CDR3 spells CASSKARGHNQETQYL. Written as DNA, the CDR3 is TGTGCCAGCAGCAAAGCCCGGGGGCACAACCAAGAGACCCAGTACCTC.

The chain is built from TRBV20-1 and TRBJ2-1; 7 bases agree with TRBD1. Germline CDR1 reads DFQATT; CDR2 reads SNEGSKA (reference sequence). This CDR3 region has 13 residues. The J segment lost 9 bases and the V segment lost 2 bases, leaving 7 bases of the junction unmatched. CDR3 coding DNA: TGCAGTGCTAGAACGACAGGGATGGGTGAGCAGTTCTTC. Amino acids: CSARTTGMGEQFF.

This clonotype was counted many times. J is TRBJ2-2 and V is TRBV6-2 or TRBV6-3; no clear D gene. CDR1 is MNHEY and CDR2 is SVGEGT in the germline V gene. V was pared by 0 bases and J by 4 bases, with 6 bases between. CDR3 length: 14 amino acids. The DNA for the CDR3 is TGTGCCAGCAGTTACTCAGTAAGCACCGGGGAGCTGTTTTTT. The encoded protein is CASSYSVSTGELFF.

This clonotype was counted at least ten times. V and J are TRBV29-1 and TRBJ2-2; D is ambiguous. The CDR3 loop spans 13 amino acids. Trimming shortened V by 2 bases and J by 0 bases, and 4 bases separated the two germline ends. Germline lookup yields CDR1 SQVTM and CDR2 ANQGSEA. This chain's CDR3 is CSVENPNTGELFF. As DNA, the CDR3 is TGCAGCGTTGAAAATCCGAACACCGGGGAGCTGTTTTTT.

Comment on this clonotype: One end of the junction varies from germline; a read error may be responsible. This rearrangement joins TRBV19 to TRBJ2-7, with a possible D match to TRBD1 (6 bases). The CDR3 extends over 11 amino acids. Germline V lookup: CDR1 LNHDA, CDR2 SQIVND (reference sequence). CDR3 in DNA: TGTGCCAGTGACGGACAGAGCAGGCTGTTCTTC. Its translation is CASDGQSRLFF.

The J gene is TRBJ2-7, the V gene TRBV24-1; possibly TRBD2 for D (5 bases). CDR1 and CDR2 from the germline V gene are KGHDR and SFDVKD. V was shortened by 5 bases and J by 3 bases, with 10 bases between the two germline ends. There are 13 residues in the CDR3. For the CDR3, the DNA is TGTGCCACCAGTGTCAGCGGAGTCTACGAGCAGTACTTC. This gives the protein CATSVSGVYEQYF.

This clonotype was counted between two and nine times. The chain is built from TRBV2 and TRBJ2-1; 9 bases map to TRBD2. V trimming: 3 bases; J trimming: 6 bases; junction bases outside the gene matches: 6. Per germline, CDR1 SNHLY and CDR2 FYNNEI. CDR3 size: 15 residues. The CDR3 coding sequence is TGTGCCAGCAGTGAGGCGGGAGGGCCTCGCAATGAGCAGTTCTTC. It specifies CASSEAGGPRNEQFF.

This clonotype was observed many times. The chain is built from TRBV7-9 and TRBJ1-2, with D hard to call. CDR3 length: 17 amino acids. V shed 8 bases and J shed 0 bases, with 22 bases lying between them. Germline lookup yields CDR1 SEHNR and CDR2 FQNEAQ (reference sequence). In DNA, the CDR3 is TGTGCCAGCGCCACCCCGGGCGTACCGCAAGCTAACTATGGCTACACCTTC. Its protein product is CASATPGVPQANYGYTF.

This sequence joins TRBV29-1 and TRBJ1-1; the D is unclear. CDR1 is SQVTM and CDR2 is ANQGSEA in the germline V gene. V lost 8 bases and J lost 8, with 12 bases in between. This CDR3 region has 10 residues. The CDR3 loop is CSQVAGEAFF. The DNA for the CDR3 is TGCAGCCAGGTCGCGGGGGAAGCTTTCTTT.

V gene TRBV29-1 combines with J gene TRBJ2-7; possibly TRBD2 for D (6 bases). Deletions cut 0 bases from V and 4 bases from J, with 13 bases between. This CDR3 comprises 14 residues. Germline V gives CDR1 SQVTM, CDR2 ANQGSEA. The CDR3: CSVEERISGYEQYF. The CDR3, as DNA: TGCAGCGTTGAAGAAAGGATTAGCGGTTACGAGCAGTACTTC.

This clonotype was seen more than once but under ten times. The CDR3 bases are TGTGCCAGCAGTGAAGGCCCGATATACGAGCAGTACTTC. Encoded protein: CASSEGPIYEQYF. The V call is TRBV2, the J call TRBJ2-7, with no clear D. This CDR3 has 13 residues. With 1 base removed from V and 4 bases from J, the gap between germline ends came to 8 bases. CDR1 and CDR2 (germline): SNHLY, FYNNEI.

This clonotype was recorded many times. This chain joins TRBV4-3 and TRBJ2-5, with D perhaps given as TRBD1 or TRBD2 (5 bases each). Per the germline V gene, CDR1 is LGHNA and CDR2 is YSLEER. V gave up 4 bases and J gave up 5 bases, with 11 bases separating them. The CDR3 is made up of 13 amino acids. This CDR3 reads CASSLFEGETQYF. CDR3 nucleotide sequence: TGCGCCAGCAGCCTTTTTGAGGGGGAGACCCAGTACTTC.

The rearrangement joins TRBV24-1 to TRBJ2-7; D might be TRBD2 (8 bases). V lost 3 bases, J lost 3 bases, and 20 bases lay in between. CDR3 length: 17 amino acids. Germline CDR1 KGHDR, CDR2 SFDVKD. CDR3 protein: CATSDPATGLAGYEQYF. CDR3 nucleotide sequence: TGTGCCACCAGTGATCCCGCGACAGGGCTAGCGGGCTACGAGCAGTACTTC.

The J gene is TRBJ1-2, the V gene TRBV24-1, with no clear D. Per germline, CDR1 KGHDR and CDR2 SFDVKD. The CDR3 runs to 12 residues. The chain's CDR3 is CARVPISYGYTF. CDR3 nucleotides: TGTGCTAGAGTTCCGATATCCTATGGCTACACCTTC.

In the case of this clonotype: A much larger clone sits a single nucleotide away, making a read error possible. It is likely a read error, because the conserved phenylalanine at the end of the CDR3 is missing. The CDR3 spells CASSHPLGSNTGELFS. The DNA of the CDR3 is TGTGCCAGCAGCCATCCTCTGGGGTCGAACACCGGGGAGCTGTTTTCT. The rearrangement links TRBV5-4 to TRBJ2-2; no clear D gene. Trimming stripped 4 bases from V and 0 bases from J, with 13 bases between. Germline V gene lookup returns CDR1 SGHNT and CDR2 YYREEE (reference sequence). CDR3 size: 16 residues.

This clonotype was counted once. V is TRBV5-1 and J is TRBJ2-3; 7 bases map to TRBD2. Germline V gene sequence: CDR1 SGHRS, CDR2 YFSETQ. The CDR3 has 18 residues. V lost 6 bases, J lost 2 bases, and 18 bases stayed unmatched. Here the CDR3 reads CASTAKRAGSADTDTQYF. CDR3 sequence (DNA): TGCGCCAGCACCGCAAAAAGAGCGGGATCTGCAGACACAGATACGCAGTATTTT.

J is TRBJ1-1 and V is TRBV6-5; 7 bases are shared with TRBD1. V lost 6 bases, J lost 4 bases, and 8 bases stayed unmatched. This CDR3 is 14 amino acids long. Germline assignment: CDR1 MNHEY and CDR2 SVGAGI. The CDR3 protein is CASRTAGGGTEAFF. CDR3 sequence (DNA): TGTGCCAGCAGGACCGCAGGGGGAGGCACTGAAGCTTTCTTT.

Concerning this clonotype itself: The junction does not match germline at one end; this may be a read error. V is TRBV5-1 and J is TRBJ2-7, with 14 bases fitting TRBD2. The tail of the sequence fits TRBJ2-1 better, so the J call may be wrong. Germline-derived CDR1 and CDR2 are SGHRS and YFSETQ. This CDR3 contains 15 residues. The CDR3 DNA reads TGTGCCAGCGTCCCGGGACTAGCGGGAGCTAATGAGCAGTTCTTC. Protein: CASVPGLAGANEQFF.

V gene TRBV7-2 combines with J gene TRBJ1-2; tentatively, D is TRBD1 (6 bases). V lost 10 bases and J lost 2, with 17 bases in between. CDR1 is SGHTA and CDR2 is FQGNSA in the germline V gene. The CDR3 spans 14 residues. CDR3 loop: CATLRRGLNYGYTF. The DNA for the CDR3 is TGTGCCACTCTGCGGCGGGGGCTGAACTATGGCTACACCTTC.

The J gene is TRBJ1-2, the V gene TRBV25-1; the D gene is possibly TRBD1 (6 bases). V was clipped by 8 bases and J by 2 bases, with 18 bases between them. Germline lookup yields CDR1 MGHDK and CDR2 SYGVNS. The CDR3 spans 15 residues. CDR3 protein: CASVESQGRNYGYTF. The CDR3 DNA reads TGTGCCAGCGTTGAATCACAGGGCAGAAACTATGGCTACACCTTC.

The chain carries TRBV3-1 and TRBJ2-2; D is unresolved. Trimming removed 1 base at V and 1 base at J, with 7 bases between. Germline CDR1 and CDR2: LGHDT and YNNKEL (reference sequence). CDR3 length equals 15 residues. DNA for the CDR3: TGTGCCAGCAGCCAAGGACGCATGAACACCGGGGAGCTGTTTTTT. This sequence encodes CASSQGRMNTGELFF.

In its sample, this clonotype was seen many times. V is TRBV9 and J is TRBJ1-3, with D tentatively TRBD1 (6 bases). Germline CDR1 is SGDLS and CDR2 is YYNGEE. V lost 4 bases and J lost 2, with 16 bases in between. The CDR3 has 16 residues. The CDR3 DNA reads TGTGCCAGCAGCCCGCCTGGGGGCTACCCTGGAAACACCATATATTTT. This gives the protein CASSPPGGYPGNTIYF.

This clonotype was seen only a few times. The rearrangement links TRBV7-8 to TRBJ2-5; D may be TRBD2 (7 bases). CDR3 length: 16 residues. Germline V gene data show CDR1 as SGHVS and CDR2 as FQNEAQ. V gave up 1 base and J gave up 12 bases, with 24 bases separating them. Written as DNA, the CDR3 is TGTGCCAGCAGCTTAGAAGGGGGGGAGAACACCTATAAAAAGTACTTC. Protein product: CASSLEGGENTYKKYF.